This TCR beta chain appears in the sequencing data of a study of cytomegalovirus exposure and HLA in healthy donors. Vbeta (60) and Jbeta (13) primers were used in the PCR. Some clones are missing from TCRdb's copy, which holds only in-frame ones; the method was immunoSEQ multiplex PCR. The table lists roughly 110,000 clones, about 61% of them singletons. Germline lookup yields CDR1 SGHRS and CDR2 YFSETQ. The V and J ends lost 4 bases and 4 bases respectively, with 17 bases between them. CDR3 length equals 15 residues. The specimen sequenced was PBMCs. This sequence joins TRBV5-1 and TRBJ1-1; D uncertain. This TCR derives from a man younger than 35 in good health and CMV-seropositive. The CDR3 spells CASSHGHRLITEAFF. The CDR3 DNA reads as TGCGCCAGCAGCCATGGCCATCGACTCATCACTGAAGCTTTCTTT.